One and the same sample provided the 11 T cell receptor beta chains below, sequenced in a study of metastatic and nonmetastatic thyroid tumors. TCRdb re-clonotyped the PCR reads via MiXCR. The sample shows some 90,000 clones, 8% to 9.5% of them seen only once. Each patient came to thyroid surgery without any prior treatment (of any kind). Sequencing was done on a sample of blood. These receptors were collected from a female donor with papillary thyroid cancer or a benign thyroid nodule (not recorded which). Some clones in this sample may be carry-over from other donors' samples.

The chain couples TRBV7-2 to TRBJ2-3; 13 bases are a match to TRBD2. The V gene's germline CDR1 is SGHTA and CDR2 FQGNSA. The CDR3 has 19 residues. V shed 2 bases and J 7 bases; nucleotides not matched to a gene: 15. The CDR3 protein is CASSLPGTSGGDGVYTQYF. CDR3 nucleotide sequence: TGTGCCAGCAGCTTACCTGGTACTAGCGGGGGGGACGGTGTATATACGCAGTATTTT.

The V gene is TRBV9, the J gene TRBJ2-3, with TRBD2 matching over 7 bases. J gave up 2 bases and V 1 base, and 7 bases lay outside the gene matches. Germline V gene data show CDR1 as SGDLS and CDR2 as YYNGEE. CDR3 length: 16 amino acids. CDR3 DNA: TGTGCCAGCAGCGTATCTGGGACTACCGACACAGATACGCAGTATTTT. This sequence encodes CASSVSGTTDTDTQYF.

The chain joins TRBV20-1 to TRBJ2-1, with 11 bases aligning to TRBD2. The J segment lost 6 bases and the V segment lost 4 bases, leaving 11 bases of the junction unmatched. The CDR3 totals 16 residues. The V gene's germline CDR1 is DFQATT and CDR2 SNEGSKA (reference sequence). The CDR3 sequence is CSAKGLAGGDGNEQFF. The CDR3 DNA is TGCAGTGCTAAGGGGCTAGCGGGAGGAGATGGCAATGAGCAGTTCTTC.

This clone was counted ten times or more. The CDR3 DNA follows: TGTGCCTGGAACACGGGGCAAGAGACCCAGTACTTC. This gives the protein CAWNTGQETQYF. The chain combines TRBV30 with TRBJ2-5; possible D gene TRBD2, 5 bases. Germline lookup yields CDR1 GTSNPN and CDR2 SVGIG (reference sequence). The CDR3 spans 12 residues. V was shortened by 4 bases and J by 2 bases, with 8 bases between the two germline ends.

A note on this clone: This may come from a read error, since a much larger clone is one base off. The V gene is TRBV5-1, the J gene TRBJ2-5; D gene unclear. Trimming took off 4 bases at V and 4 bases at J, with 14 bases between the two ends. CDR1 is SGHRS and CDR2 is YFSETQ in the germline V gene. The CDR3 runs to 14 residues. In DNA, the CDR3 is TGCGCCAGCAGCCCAGGTACGGACGGAGAGACCCAGTACTTC. It codes for CASSPGTDGETQYF.

The rearrangement joins TRBV7-3 to TRBJ1-1; no firm D call. The germline gives CDR1 SGHTA, CDR2 FQGTGA. V gave up 2 bases and J gave up 5 bases, with 12 bases separating them. This CDR3 comprises 14 residues. The CDR3: CASSLLGRRTEAFF. The DNA for the CDR3 is TGTGCCAGCAGCTTACTTGGGAGAAGGACTGAAGCTTTCTTT.

This clone was counted ten times or more. The CDR3 bases are TGTGCCAGCAGCTTGTCAGGGTACTACGAGCAGTACTTC. Protein sequence: CASSLSGYYEQYF. The gene calls are TRBV5-5 and TRBJ2-7; D may be TRBD1 (5 bases). V was cut by 1 base and J by 3 bases, with 8 bases left in between. Germline CDR1 and CDR2: SGHKS and YYEKEE (reference sequence). The CDR3 is 13 residues long.

This clone was seen ten or more times. CDR3 nucleotide sequence: TGTGCCAGCAGTTTAACTGGGTCTGAAGCTTTCTTT. Protein sequence: CASSLTGSEAFF. The rearrangement uses TRBV27 and TRBJ1-1; D unclear. Germline CDR1 reads MNHEY; CDR2 reads SMNVEV (reference sequence). This CDR3 is 12 amino acids long. V was clipped by 2 bases and J by 6 bases, with 7 bases between them.

This clone was detected ten times or more. This chain uses TRBV6-1 with TRBJ1-2; the D gene is possibly TRBD1 (5 bases). The V gene lost 6 bases and the J gene lost 4 bases, with 18 bases spanning the gap. There are 15 residues in the CDR3. CDR1 is MNHNS, CDR2 SASEGT, per germline. The CDR3 DNA reads TGTGCCAGCAGACGAGACGGACGGGGACTCTATGGCTACACCTTC. Encoded protein: CASRRDGRGLYGYTF.

This clone was observed at least ten times. The V and J genes are TRBV18 and TRBJ2-1, with D possibly matching TRBD2 (7 bases). V dropped 3 bases and J dropped 6 bases, with 21 bases sitting between them. Germline V gene sequence: CDR1 KGHSH, CDR2 LQKENI. This CDR3 comprises 17 residues. CDR3 amino acids: CASSPPIKGGPVNEQFF. In nucleotides, the CDR3 is TGTGCCAGCTCACCGCCCATAAAGGGGGGGCCGGTCAATGAGCAGTTCTTC.

This clone occurred many times. The chain joins TRBV28 to TRBJ2-1; 8 bases match TRBD2. The CDR3 runs 12 residues. CDR1 and CDR2 (germline): MDHEN, SYDVKM. Trimming took 5 bases from V and 8 from J; bases not matched to a gene: 2. CDR3 DNA sequence: TGTGCCAGCAGTAGCGGGGGACATGAGCAGTTCTTC. It is translated as CASSSGGHEQFF. Together with reference TRBV28 and TRBJ2-1, the CDR3 gives the full variable domain: DVKVTQSSRYLVKRTGEKVFLECVQDMDHENMFWYRQDPGLGLRLIYFSYDVKMKEKGDIPEGYSVSREKKERFSLILESASTNQTSMYLCASSSGGHEQFFGPGTRLTVL.